These 27 T cell receptor beta chains came from one sample sequenced in a study of early T cells in non-severe SARS-CoV-2 infection. TCRdb used MiXCR to reprocess the 5' RACE reads, holding one entry per CDR3 protein. The data show fewer than 35,000 distinct CDR3 sequences, with about 5% seen just once and 14% held by the top ten. Specimen: whole blood. The receptors were sampled from an adult who was a healthcare worker with PCR-confirmed SARS-CoV-2 infection or an uninfected control (not recorded which).

In its sample, this clonotype was seen many times. The chain carries TRBV29-1 and TRBJ1-1; D is undetermined. CDR1 is SQVTM and CDR2 is ANQGSEA in the germline V gene. The CDR3 runs to 13 residues. The CDR3 region is CGGGGERTTEAFF. As DNA, the CDR3 is TGCGGCGGTGGCGGGGAGAGAACAACTGAAGCTTTCTTT.

About this clonotype itself: Because it lacks the conserved phenylalanine or tryptophan at the end, this CDR3 is likely a read error. For the CDR3, the DNA is TGCAGTGCACGAAGACAGCTTAGCACAGATACGCAGTATTTG. This sequence encodes CSARRQLSTDTQYL. The genes are TRBV20-1 and TRBJ2-3, with a possible D match to TRBD1 (5 bases). The CDR3 spans 14 residues. V dropped 6 bases and J dropped 0 bases, with 13 bases sitting between them. Germline V lookup: CDR1 DFQATT, CDR2 SNEGSKA (reference sequence).

The rearrangement links TRBV6-2 or TRBV6-3 to TRBJ2-1; 8 bases match TRBD1. The CDR3 loop spans 15 amino acids. J gave up 0 bases and V 6 bases, and 4 bases lay outside the gene matches. Germline assignment: CDR1 MNHEY and CDR2 SVGEGT. This chain's CDR3 is CASRKTGGSYNEQFF. CDR3 sequence (DNA): TGTGCCAGCAGAAAAACAGGGGGCTCCTACAATGAGCAGTTCTTC.

This clonotype was recorded many times. The chain links TRBV18 to TRBJ1-5, with D possibly TRBD1 on 6 matching bases. Germline V lookup: CDR1 KGHSH, CDR2 LQKENI. V was shortened by 4 bases and J by 1 base, with 11 bases between the two germline ends. This CDR3 region has 15 residues. The CDR3 here is CASSLGGLSNQPQHF. The CDR3 DNA sequence: TGTGCCAGCTCACTGGGGGGGCTGAGCAATCAGCCCCAGCATTTT.

The sample holds many counts of this clonotype. The chain is built from TRBV20-1 and TRBJ2-1, with TRBD2 identical over 11 bases. CDR3 size: 13 residues. Germline loops: CDR1 DFQATT, CDR2 SNEGSKA (reference sequence). Unmatched junction bases numbered 5, after V lost 4 bases and J lost 9 bases. The CDR3 DNA is TGCAGTGCTAAACTAGCGGGGGCCAGTGAGCAGTTCTTC. Translating it yields CSAKLAGASEQFF.

This clonotype was detected a few times. The chain is built from TRBV13 and TRBJ1-1; TRBD1 aligns across 8 bases. CDR3 length: 14 amino acids. Per germline, CDR1 PRHDT and CDR2 FYEKMQ (reference sequence). The trim removed 5 bases at V and 3 bases at J, leaving 5 bases unmatched. The CDR3 spells CASSPRDRYTEAFF. CDR3 nucleotides: TGTGCCAGCAGCCCCCGGGACAGGTACACTGAAGCTTTCTTT.

This clonotype appeared a few times. The CDR3 coding sequence is TGTGCCAGCAGCATAACCGGGGAGCTGTTTTTT. Protein sequence: CASSITGELFF. The J gene is TRBJ2-2, the V gene TRBV11-2; D uncertain. V was pared by 5 bases and J by 5 bases, with 3 bases between. Per germline, CDR1 SGHAT and CDR2 FQNNGV. This CDR3 comprises 11 residues. Filled out from reference TRBV11-2 and TRBJ2-2, the complete variable domain reads EAGVAQSPRYKIIEKRQSVAFWCNPISGHATLYWYQQILGQGPKLLIQFQNNGVVDDSQLPKDRFSAERLKGVDSTLKIQPAKLEDSAVYLCASSITGELFFGEGSRLTVL.

This clonotype appeared a few times. The chain employs TRBV28 and TRBJ1-5; 9 bases agree with TRBD1. The length of the CDR3 is 17 residues. V dropped 6 bases and J dropped 7; count of bases not matched to a gene: 16. From germline, CDR1 is MDHEN and CDR2 SYDVKM. CDR3 DNA sequence: TGTGCCAGCAGCCCCCGGGGGTGGACAGGGGTTTGGCAGCCCCAGCATTTT. Translation gives CASSPRGWTGVWQPQHF. The full variable domain, with the rest looked up from reference TRBV28 and TRBJ1-5, is DVKVTQSSRYLVKRTGEKVFLECVQDMDHENMFWYRQDPGLGLRLIYFSYDVKMKEKGDIPEGYSVSREKKERFSLILESASTNQTSMYLCASSPRGWTGVWQPQHFGDGTRLSIL.

The gene calls are TRBV18 and TRBJ1-3, with a weak D call TRBD1 (6 bases). The V end was cut by 7 bases, the J end by 4 bases, with 11 bases between. The CDR3 is made up of 13 amino acids. CDR1 is KGHSH, CDR2 LQKENI, per germline. CDR3 nucleotides: TGTGCCAGCTTCCGGGACATAGGAAACACCATATATTTT. As protein: CASFRDIGNTIYF.

This clonotype was detected only a few times. J is TRBJ1-1 and V is TRBV18; D gene uncertain. Germline CDR1 and CDR2: KGHSH and LQKENI. The germline V and J ends were trimmed by 5 bases and 1 base, with 11 bases remaining between them. The CDR3 is 14 amino acids. The CDR3 spells CASSSIIANTEAFF. The CDR3 DNA reads TGTGCCAGCTCATCTATCATAGCGAACACTGAAGCTTTCTTT.

This chain joins TRBV6-1 and TRBJ1-2, with a weak D call TRBD1 (5 bases). The V and J ends lost 6 bases and 4 bases respectively, with 9 bases between them. Germline V CDR1 and CDR2: MNHNS, SASEGT. The CDR3 has 12 amino acids. CDR3 loop: CASSRASYGYTF. CDR3 in DNA: TGTGCCAGCAGCAGGGCTTCCTATGGCTACACCTTC.

This clonotype was seen many times. The genes are TRBV18 and TRBJ2-7, with D unresolved. Germline V lookup: CDR1 KGHSH, CDR2 LQKENI. V was cut by 3 bases and J by 4 bases, with 16 bases left in between. The CDR3 is 15 residues long. The CDR3 sequence: CASSPVRWDSYEQYF. The CDR3 nucleotides are TGTGCCAGCTCACCGGTTCGATGGGATTCGTACGAGCAGTACTTC.

This clonotype was counted only a few times. This chain uses TRBV9 with TRBJ2-2, with D possibly TRBD2 on 6 matching bases. The CDR3 runs 14 residues. Germline-derived CDR1 and CDR2 are SGDLS and YYNGEE. V was clipped by 0 bases and J by 7 bases, with 10 bases between them. The CDR3 reads CASSVASGDGELFF. CDR3 bases: TGTGCCAGCAGCGTAGCCTCGGGGGACGGGGAGCTGTTTTTT.

This clonotype was counted ten times or more. The chain links TRBV29-1 to TRBJ2-2, with a weak D call TRBD1 (7 bases). CDR1 and CDR2 (germline): SQVTM, ANQGSEA. V lost 5 bases and J 5 bases, leaving 12 bases between the germline ends. This CDR3 comprises 13 residues. The CDR3 here is CSVNQGGTGELFF. DNA for the CDR3: TGCAGCGTTAACCAGGGGGGTACCGGGGAGCTGTTTTTT.

Ten or more counts support this clonotype. The rearrangement joins TRBV7-8 to TRBJ2-5; 9 bases are a match to TRBD1. Germline CDR1 is SGHVS and CDR2 is FQNEAQ. The CDR3 covers 16 residues. V was clipped by 3 bases and J by 3 bases; unmatched bases: 8. CDR3 coding DNA: TGTGCCAGCAGCTTTCTCCGGGACAGGGTAAAAGAGACCCAGTACTTC. It codes for CASSFLRDRVKETQYF. The whole variable domain, filled in from reference TRBV7-8 and TRBJ2-5, reads GAGVSQSPRYKVAKRGQDVALRCDPISGHVSLFWYQQALGQGPEFLTYFQNEAQLDKSGLPSDRFFAERPEGSVSTLKIQRTQQEDSAVYLCASSFLRDRVKETQYFGPGTRLLVL.

This clonotype was seen only a few times. V is TRBV14 and J is TRBJ2-2; D perhaps matches TRBD2 (6 bases). Looked up from germline, CDR1 is SGHDN and CDR2 is FVKESK. Trimming shortened V by 4 bases and J by 2 bases, and 14 bases separated the two germline ends. The CDR3 spans 16 residues. The CDR3 DNA sequence: TGTGCCAGCAGCCTGGAGGGCAGATATAACACCGGGGAGCTGTTTTTT. Translating it yields CASSLEGRYNTGELFF.

This clonotype was detected ten times or more. The chain employs TRBV28 and TRBJ1-5; D might be TRBD1 (6 bases). With 7 bases removed from V and 2 bases from J, the gap between germline ends came to 12 bases. This CDR3 has 14 amino acids. CDR1 is MDHEN and CDR2 is SYDVKM in the germline V gene. Here the CDR3 reads CASNREYGNQPQHF. The CDR3, as DNA: TGTGCCAGCAACAGGGAGTATGGCAATCAGCCCCAGCATTTT.

This clonotype was counted only a few times. The V call is TRBV29-1, the J call TRBJ1-3; no definite D call. The CDR3 loop spans 13 amino acids. Between the trimmed V and J ends, which lost 3 bases and 0 bases, there was a span of 6 bases. CDR1 SQVTM and CDR2 ANQGSEA come from the germline V gene. The CDR3 is CSVEEISGNTIYF. The CDR3 DNA reads as TGCAGCGTTGAGGAGATCTCTGGAAACACCATATATTTT.

This clonotype has just a few counts. The J gene is TRBJ2-1, the V gene TRBV19; D possibly corresponds to TRBD2 (5 bases). V was clipped by 9 bases and J by 5 bases, with 23 bases between them. The CDR3 loop spans 16 amino acids. CDR1 is LNHDA and CDR2 is SQIVND in the germline V gene (reference sequence). CDR3 sequence: CASRARADLRHNEQFF. The DNA for the CDR3 is TGTGCCAGCCGCGCGAGGGCAGATTTGAGGCACAATGAGCAGTTCTTC. The full variable domain, with the rest looked up from reference TRBV19 and TRBJ2-1, is DGGITQSPKYLFRKEGQNVTLSCEQNLNHDAMYWYRQDPGQGLRLIYYSQIVNDFQKGDIAEGYSVSREKKESFPLTVTSAQKNPTAFYLCASRARADLRHNEQFFGPGTRLTVL.

The CDR3 sequence is CASSAGATDTQYF. In nucleotides, the CDR3 is TGTGCCAGCAGTGCGGGGGCGACAGATACGCAGTATTTT. V usage is TRBV6-4 and J usage is TRBJ2-3, with D perhaps given as TRBD1 or TRBD2 (6 bases each). Between the trimmed V and J ends, which lost 4 bases and 3 bases, there was a span of 8 bases. This CDR3 has 13 residues. Per germline, CDR1 MRHNA and CDR2 SNTAGT.

About this clonotype itself: A much larger clone differs from this one at a single base, so this may be a read error. The CDR3 nucleotides read TGTGCCAGCAGCCCAACCCTTGGTTACAAGCAGTACTTC. This encodes CASSPTLGYKQYF. The chain uses TRBV9 and TRBJ2-7; D is ambiguous. The CDR3 spans 13 residues. V dropped 4 bases and J dropped 8 bases, with 16 bases sitting between them. Germline lookup yields CDR1 SGDLS and CDR2 YYNGEE.

Details on this clonotype: A much larger clone lies a single base off, so this may be a read error. The DNA of the CDR3 is TGTGCCAGCAGCCTCACCGGGACACACTCCTACAATGAGCAGTTCTTC. Translating it yields CASSLTGTHSYNEQFF. The chain combines TRBV7-6 with TRBJ2-1, with D tentatively TRBD1 (6 bases). Germline V gives CDR1 SGHVS, CDR2 FNYEAQ. CDR3 length equals 16 residues. Between the trimmed V and J ends, which lost 5 bases and 0 bases, there was a span of 14 bases.

This clonotype was recorded many times. A junction end diverges from the germline sequence, so it may reflect a read error. The chain combines TRBV12-3 or TRBV12-4 with TRBJ2-7, with 11 bases aligning to TRBD2. The CDR3 runs to 14 residues. The CDR3: CASSLAGGSYEQYF. The CDR3 DNA reads TGTGCCAGCAGTCTAGCGGGGGGCTCCTACGAGCAGTACTTC.

This clonotype was counted ten times or more. The DNA for the CDR3 is TGCAGTGCTAGGAGGACAGTTTTGAGGAATGAGCAGTTCTTC. This sequence encodes CSARRTVLRNEQFF. This chain joins TRBV20-1 and TRBJ2-1; D perhaps matches TRBD1 (6 bases). Germline-derived CDR1 and CDR2 are DFQATT and SNEGSKA (reference sequence). V lost 3 bases to trimming and J lost 7 bases, with 16 bases between them. The CDR3 contains 14 residues.

This clonotype was seen only a few times. The chain has TRBV7-2 and TRBJ2-3; 8 positions match TRBD2. Germline V lookup: CDR1 SGHTA, CDR2 FQGNSA. Unmatched junction bases numbered 7, after V lost 5 bases and J lost 6 bases. The CDR3 consists of 14 residues. The CDR3 region is CASSAGLAADTQYF. For the CDR3, the DNA is TGTGCCAGCAGCGCTGGACTAGCAGCGGATACGCAGTATTTT.

This clonotype was seen at least ten times. The rearrangement uses TRBV5-4 and TRBJ1-1; unclear D gene. The V and J ends lost 1 base and 6 bases respectively, with 13 bases between them. Germline V gene sequence: CDR1 SGHNT, CDR2 YYREEE (reference sequence). The CDR3 loop spans 14 amino acids. This chain's CDR3 is CASSLWDRMAEAFF. The CDR3 DNA is TGTGCCAGCAGCTTGTGGGATAGGATGGCTGAAGCTTTCTTT.

This clonotype showed up many times. This chain connects TRBV29-1 to TRBJ2-7, with 8 bases lining up with TRBD2. The CDR3 has 13 amino acids. Germline loops: CDR1 SQVTM, CDR2 ANQGSEA. With 3 bases clipped from V and 2 bases from J, the junction kept 3 bases outside the gene matches. As DNA, the CDR3 is TGCAGCGTTGATTTAGCGGGGACCTACGAGCAGTACTTC. As protein: CSVDLAGTYEQYF.